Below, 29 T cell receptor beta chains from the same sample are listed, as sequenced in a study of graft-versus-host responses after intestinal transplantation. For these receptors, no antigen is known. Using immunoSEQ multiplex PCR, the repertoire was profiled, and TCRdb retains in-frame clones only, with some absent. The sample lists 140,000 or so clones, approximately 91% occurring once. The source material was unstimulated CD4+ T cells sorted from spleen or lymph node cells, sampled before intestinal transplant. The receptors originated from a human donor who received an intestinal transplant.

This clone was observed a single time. CDR3 DNA sequence: TGCGCCAGCAGCCACTGGGACAACTCCTACGAGCAGTACTTC. Protein sequence: CASSHWDNSYEQYF. V usage is TRBV4-1 and J usage is TRBJ2-7; a weak D match, TRBD1 (6 bases). Trimming removed 3 bases from V and 0 bases from J, with 9 bases in between. The CDR3 length is 14 residues. Germline lookup yields CDR1 MGHRA and CDR2 YSYEKL.

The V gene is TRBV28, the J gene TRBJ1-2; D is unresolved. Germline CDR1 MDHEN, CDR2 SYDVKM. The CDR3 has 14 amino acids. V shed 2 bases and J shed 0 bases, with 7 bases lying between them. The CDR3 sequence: CASSLARTNYGYTF. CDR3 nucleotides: TGTGCCAGCAGTTTAGCGCGGACTAACTATGGCTACACCTTC.

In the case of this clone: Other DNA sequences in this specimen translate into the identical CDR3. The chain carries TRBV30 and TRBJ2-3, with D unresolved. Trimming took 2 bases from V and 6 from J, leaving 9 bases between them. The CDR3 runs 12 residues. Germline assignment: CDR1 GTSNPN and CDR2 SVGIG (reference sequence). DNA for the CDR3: TGTGCCTGGAGTATAGTCACGGATACGCAGTATTTT. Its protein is CAWSIVTDTQYF.

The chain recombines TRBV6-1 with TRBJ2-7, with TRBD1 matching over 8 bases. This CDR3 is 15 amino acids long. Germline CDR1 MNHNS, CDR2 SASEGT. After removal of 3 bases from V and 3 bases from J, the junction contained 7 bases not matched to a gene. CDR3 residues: CASSEATGTGYEQYF. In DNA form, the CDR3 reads TGTGCCAGCAGTGAGGCGACCGGGACAGGCTACGAGCAGTACTTC.

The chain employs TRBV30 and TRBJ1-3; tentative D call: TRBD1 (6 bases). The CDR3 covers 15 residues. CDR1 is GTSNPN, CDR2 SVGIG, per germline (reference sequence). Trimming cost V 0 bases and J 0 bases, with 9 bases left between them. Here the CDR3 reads CAWSVGQISGNTIYF. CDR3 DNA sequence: TGTGCCTGGAGTGTAGGACAGATCTCTGGAAACACCATATATTTT.

This chain's CDR3 is CASSVTRGGYEQYF. Here the CDR3 DNA reads TGTGCCAGCAGTGTAACTCGTGGGGGCTACGAGCAGTACTTC. The genes are TRBV27 and TRBJ2-7; D tentatively fits TRBD1 or TRBD2 (5 bases each). Germline V gives CDR1 MNHEY, CDR2 SMNVEV (reference sequence). The CDR3 has 14 amino acids. Trimming left V 5 bases short and J 3 bases short, with 14 bases between.

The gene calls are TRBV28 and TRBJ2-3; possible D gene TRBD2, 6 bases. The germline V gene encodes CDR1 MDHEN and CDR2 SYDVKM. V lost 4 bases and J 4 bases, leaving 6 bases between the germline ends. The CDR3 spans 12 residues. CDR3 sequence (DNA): TGTGCCAGCAGTTGGGGGGCAGATACGCAGTATTTT. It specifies CASSWGADTQYF.

This CDR3 reads CAISEQGANYEQYF. The CDR3 DNA is TGTGCCATCAGTGAACAGGGGGCGAACTACGAGCAGTACTTC. V gene TRBV10-3 combines with J gene TRBJ2-7; 9 nucleotides line up with TRBD1. Germline loops: CDR1 ENHRY, CDR2 SYGVKD. This CDR3 contains 14 residues. Trimming at V came to 3 bases and at J to 3 bases, leaving 3 bases not matched to a gene.

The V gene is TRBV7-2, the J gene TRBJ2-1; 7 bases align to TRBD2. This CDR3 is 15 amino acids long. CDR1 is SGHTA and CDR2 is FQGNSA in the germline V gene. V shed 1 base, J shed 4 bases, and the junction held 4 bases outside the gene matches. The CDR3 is CASSLELAYYNEQFF. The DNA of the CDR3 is TGTGCCAGCAGCTTAGAACTAGCGTATTACAATGAGCAGTTCTTC.

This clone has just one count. DNA for the CDR3: TGTGCCACCGCATATACTGAAGCTTTCTTT. As protein: CATAYTEAFF. This chain links TRBV27 with TRBJ1-1, with no clear D. CDR1 and CDR2 (germline): MNHEY, SMNVEV (reference sequence). This CDR3 is built from 10 residues. V shed 10 bases and J shed 5 bases, with 8 bases lying between them.

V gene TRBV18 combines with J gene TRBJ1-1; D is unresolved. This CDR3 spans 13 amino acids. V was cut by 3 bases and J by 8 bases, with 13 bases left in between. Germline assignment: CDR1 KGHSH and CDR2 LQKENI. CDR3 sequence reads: CASSPLTTGEAFF. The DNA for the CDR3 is TGTGCCAGCTCACCCCTGACGACGGGAGAAGCTTTCTTT.

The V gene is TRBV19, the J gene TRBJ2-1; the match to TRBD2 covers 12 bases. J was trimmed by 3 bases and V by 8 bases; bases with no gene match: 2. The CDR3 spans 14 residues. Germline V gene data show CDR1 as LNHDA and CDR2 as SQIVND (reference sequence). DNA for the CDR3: TGTGCCAGTCGGACTAGCGGGGACTACAATGAGCAGTTCTTC. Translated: CASRTSGDYNEQFF. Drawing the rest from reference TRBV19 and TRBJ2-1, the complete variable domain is DGGITQSPKYLFRKEGQNVTLSCEQNLNHDAMYWYRQDPGQGLRLIYYSQIVNDFQKGDIAEGYSVSREKKESFPLTVTSAQKNPTAFYLCASRTSGDYNEQFFGPGTRLTVL.

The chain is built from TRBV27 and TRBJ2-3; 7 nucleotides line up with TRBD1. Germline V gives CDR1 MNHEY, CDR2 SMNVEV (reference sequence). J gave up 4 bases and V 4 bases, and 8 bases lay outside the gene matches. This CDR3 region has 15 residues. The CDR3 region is CASSWTGAYADTQYF. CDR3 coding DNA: TGTGCCAGCAGTTGGACAGGAGCGTACGCAGATACGCAGTATTTT.

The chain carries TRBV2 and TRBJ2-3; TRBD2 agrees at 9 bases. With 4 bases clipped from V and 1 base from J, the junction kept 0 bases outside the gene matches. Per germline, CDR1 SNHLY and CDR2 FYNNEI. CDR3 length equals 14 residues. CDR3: CASSVAGGTDTQYF. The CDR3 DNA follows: TGTGCCAGCAGTGTAGCGGGAGGCACAGATACGCAGTATTTT. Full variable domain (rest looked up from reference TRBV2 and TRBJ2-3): EPEVTQTPSHQVTQMGQEVILRCVPISNHLYFYWYRQILGQKVEFLVSFYNNEISEKSEIFDDQFSVERPDGSNFTLKIRSTKLEDSAMYFCASSVAGGTDTQYFGPGTRLTVL.

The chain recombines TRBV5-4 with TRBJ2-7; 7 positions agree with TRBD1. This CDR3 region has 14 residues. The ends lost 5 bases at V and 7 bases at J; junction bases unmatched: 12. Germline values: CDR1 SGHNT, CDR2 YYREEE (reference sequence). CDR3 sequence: CASSSPGQPREQYF. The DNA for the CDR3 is TGTGCCAGCAGTTCTCCGGGACAGCCACGGGAGCAGTACTTC.

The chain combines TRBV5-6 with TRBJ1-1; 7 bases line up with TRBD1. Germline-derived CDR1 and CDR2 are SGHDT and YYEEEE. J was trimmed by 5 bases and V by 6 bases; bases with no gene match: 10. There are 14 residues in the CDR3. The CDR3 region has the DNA TGTGCCAGCACCCCGGGACAGCAGGCTACTGAAGCTTTCTTT. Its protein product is CASTPGQQATEAFF.

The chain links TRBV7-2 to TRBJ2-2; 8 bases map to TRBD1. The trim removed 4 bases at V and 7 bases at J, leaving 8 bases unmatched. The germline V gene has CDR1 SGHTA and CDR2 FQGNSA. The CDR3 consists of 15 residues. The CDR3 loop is CASSSPGGWGGELFF. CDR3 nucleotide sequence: TGTGCCAGCAGCTCCCCAGGGGGCTGGGGCGGGGAGCTGTTTTTT.

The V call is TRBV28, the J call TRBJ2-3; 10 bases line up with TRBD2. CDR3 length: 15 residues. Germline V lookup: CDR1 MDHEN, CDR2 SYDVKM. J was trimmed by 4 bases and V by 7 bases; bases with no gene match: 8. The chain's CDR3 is CASIPALAGADTQYF. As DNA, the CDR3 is TGTGCCAGCATCCCGGCGCTAGCGGGAGCAGATACGCAGTATTTT.

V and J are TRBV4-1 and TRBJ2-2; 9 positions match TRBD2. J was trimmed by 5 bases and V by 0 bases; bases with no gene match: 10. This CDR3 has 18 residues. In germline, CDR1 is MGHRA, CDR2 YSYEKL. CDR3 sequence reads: CASSQEGGRAIETGELFF. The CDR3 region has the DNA TGCGCCAGCAGCCAAGAAGGCGGGAGGGCCATTGAGACCGGGGAGCTGTTTTTT.

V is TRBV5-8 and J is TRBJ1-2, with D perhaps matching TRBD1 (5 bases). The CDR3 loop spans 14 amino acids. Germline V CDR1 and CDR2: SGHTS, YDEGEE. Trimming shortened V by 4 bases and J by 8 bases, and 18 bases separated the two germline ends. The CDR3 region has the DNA TGTGCCAGCAGCCCCTGGGACCAGAATCGAGGCTACACCTTC. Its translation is CASSPWDQNRGYTF.

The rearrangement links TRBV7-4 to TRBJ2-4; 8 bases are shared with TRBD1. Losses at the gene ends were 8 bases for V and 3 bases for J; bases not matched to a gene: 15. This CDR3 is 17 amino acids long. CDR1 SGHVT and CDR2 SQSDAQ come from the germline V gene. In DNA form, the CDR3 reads TGTGCCAGCGAACCGGACAGGGTAAAGTTCGGCAAAAACATTCAGTACTTC. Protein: CASEPDRVKFGKNIQYF.

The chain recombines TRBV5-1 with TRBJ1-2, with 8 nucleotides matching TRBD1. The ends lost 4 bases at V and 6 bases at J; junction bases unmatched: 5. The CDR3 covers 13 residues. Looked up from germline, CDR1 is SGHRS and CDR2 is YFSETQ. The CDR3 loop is CASSLGQGNGYTF. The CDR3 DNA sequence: TGCGCCAGCAGCCTTGGACAGGGCAATGGCTACACCTTC.

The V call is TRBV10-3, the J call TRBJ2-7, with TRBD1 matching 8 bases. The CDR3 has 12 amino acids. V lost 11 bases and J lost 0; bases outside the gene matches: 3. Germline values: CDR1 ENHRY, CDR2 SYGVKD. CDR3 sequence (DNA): TGTGCCGTCACAGGGGGCTCCTACGAGCAGTACTTC. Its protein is CAVTGGSYEQYF.

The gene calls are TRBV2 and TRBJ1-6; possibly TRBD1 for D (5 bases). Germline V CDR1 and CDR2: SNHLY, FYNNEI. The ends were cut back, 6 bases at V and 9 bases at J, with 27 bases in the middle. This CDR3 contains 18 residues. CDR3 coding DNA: TGTGCCAGCAGAGGGGATTTAGTTGGGACGGGGAGAGGTTCACCCCTCCACTTT. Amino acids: CASRGDLVGTGRGSPLHF. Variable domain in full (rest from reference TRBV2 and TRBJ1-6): EPEVTQTPSHQVTQMGQEVILRCVPISNHLYFYWYRQILGQKVEFLVSFYNNEISEKSEIFDDQFSVERPDGSNFTLKIRSTKLEDSAMYFCASRGDLVGTGRGSPLHFGNGTRLTVT.

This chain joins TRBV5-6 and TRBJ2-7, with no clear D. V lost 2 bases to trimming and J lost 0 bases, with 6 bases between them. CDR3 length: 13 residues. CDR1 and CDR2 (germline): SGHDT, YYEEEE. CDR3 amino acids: CASSFPGSYEQYF. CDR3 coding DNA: TGTGCCAGCAGCTTCCCCGGCTCCTACGAGCAGTACTTC.

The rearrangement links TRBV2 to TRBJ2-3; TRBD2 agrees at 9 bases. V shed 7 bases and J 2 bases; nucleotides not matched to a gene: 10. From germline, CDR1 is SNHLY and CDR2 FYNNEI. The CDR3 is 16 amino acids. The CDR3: CASIPTGTSLTDTQYF. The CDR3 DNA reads TGTGCCAGCATCCCGACCGGGACTAGCCTCACAGATACGCAGTATTTT.

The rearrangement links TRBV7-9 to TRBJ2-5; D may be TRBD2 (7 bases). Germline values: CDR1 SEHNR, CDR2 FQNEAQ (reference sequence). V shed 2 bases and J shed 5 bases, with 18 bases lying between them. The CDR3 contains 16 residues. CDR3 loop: CASSLTGRLAGETQYF. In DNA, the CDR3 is TGTGCCAGCAGCTTAACAGGGAGACTAGCTGGGGAGACCCAGTACTTC.

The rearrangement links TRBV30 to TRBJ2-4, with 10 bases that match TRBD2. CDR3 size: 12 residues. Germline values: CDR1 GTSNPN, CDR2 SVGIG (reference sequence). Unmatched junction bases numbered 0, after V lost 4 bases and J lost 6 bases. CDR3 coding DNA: TGTGCCTGGACTAGCGGGAGAAACATTCAGTACTTC. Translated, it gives CAWTSGRNIQYF.

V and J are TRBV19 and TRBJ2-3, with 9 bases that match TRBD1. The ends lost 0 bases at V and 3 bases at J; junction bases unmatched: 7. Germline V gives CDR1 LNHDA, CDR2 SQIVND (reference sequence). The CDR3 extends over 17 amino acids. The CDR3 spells CASSIETGGAWTDTQYF. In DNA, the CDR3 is TGTGCCAGTAGTATAGAAACAGGGGGCGCGTGGACAGATACGCAGTATTTT.